Listed below are T cell receptor beta chains from one sample, sequenced in a study of T cells in Graves' hyperthyroidism and ophthalmopathy. MiXCR was run by TCRdb on the multiplex PCR reads, yielding one entry per CDR3 protein. Here the sample spans 750,000 to 900,000 distinct CDR3 sequences, more than 30% being singletons. Sequenced sample: blood. The receptors derive from a man younger than 35 with Graves' hyperthyroidism. The CDR3 runs from the conserved cysteine through the conserved F or W. A D gene is named only where the DNA matches it firmly. Not all rows give a size; the values are once, few, many and, for expanded clones, a class.

. | once | TRBJ1-1 | TRBV7-3 | TGTGCCAGCAGCTTAGATACAGGACTTTTGAACACTGAAGCTTTCTTT | CASSLDTGLLNTEAFF
TRBD2 | few | TRBJ2-5 | TRBV7-2 | TGTGCCAGCAGCCCATCGGGAGGGGCTCAAGAGACCCAGTACTTC | CASSPSGGAQETQYF
. | few | TRBJ2-7 | TRBV19 | TGTGCCAGTAGTATATTTGACGGCCCCATCTACGAGCAGTACTTC | CASSIFDGPIYEQYF
. | . | TRBJ1-1 | TRBV15 | TGTGCCACCAGCAGCTTGGACGGACCGAACACTGAAGCTTTCTTT | CATSSLDGPNTEAFF
. | many | TRBJ1-5 | TRBV7-9 | TGTGCCAGCAGCTTAGAGGAGGCCCAGCCCCAGCATTTT | CASSLEEAQPQHF
. | many | TRBJ1-2 | TRBV29-1 | TGCAGCGTTGAAGATCCCGGGTCCCCCGCTAACTATGGCTACACCTTC | CSVEDPGSPANYGYTF
. | . | TRBJ1-5 | TRBV4-1 | TGCGCCAGCAGCCAAGATGAAGGGGGTAGCAATCAGCCCCAGCATTTT | CASSQDEGGSNQPQHF
TRBD1 | . | TRBJ2-7 | TRBV12-3/TRBV12-4 | TGTGCCAGCAGTTCGGACAGGACCTACGAGCAGTACTTC | CASSSDRTYEQYF
. | few | TRBJ1-1 | TRBV7-9 | TGTGCCAGCAGCTTAGACGGGAGTTTCACTGAAGCTTTCTTT | CASSLDGSFTEAFF
. | . | TRBJ2-2 | TRBV7-7 | TGTGCTAGCAGCTCACACGAACAGGGGAACACCGGGGAGCTGTTTTTT | CASSSHEQGNTGELFF
. | . | TRBJ1-2 | TRBV15 | TGTGCCACCAGCAGCTTGTACGGGCCAGACCCGGAGGGCTATGGCTACACCTTC | CATSSLYGPDPEGYGYTF
TRBD1 | many | TRBJ2-5 | TRBV7-2 | TGTGCCAGCAGTCAGGGGGTTGAGACCCAGTACTTC | CASSQGVETQYF
TRBD1 | many | TRBJ2-5 | TRBV29-1 | TGCAGCGCCGCTGGGACAGGGGGTGAAGAGACCCAGTACTTC | CSAAGTGGEETQYF
. | . | TRBJ2-6 | TRBV5-1 | TGCGCCAGCAGCTTGGAGGGGACTTACTCTGGGGCCAACGTCCTGACTTTC | CASSLEGTYSGANVLTF
. | . | TRBJ1-2 | TRBV7-2 | TGTGCCAGCAGCTTAGCCCACCTTTATGGCTACACCTTC | CASSLAHLYGYTF
. | few | TRBJ1-3 | TRBV5-5 | TGTGCCAGCAGCTCTATGCTAGGGAGCACTGGAAACACCATATATTTT | CASSSMLGSTGNTIYF
. | . | TRBJ1-1 | TRBV25-1 | TGTGCCAGCAGTAGTATTGCCGGGACAACTGAAGCTTTCTTT | CASSSIAGTTEAFF
TRBD2 | . | TRBJ2-7 | TRBV20-1 | TGCAGCTACCGGACTAGCGACTCCTACGAGCAGTACTTC | CSYRTSDSYEQYF
TRBD1 | many | TRBJ1-5 | TRBV2 | TGTGCCAGCAGGGTTAGACAGGGAAGCAATCAGCCCCAGCATTTT | CASRVRQGSNQPQHF
. | . | TRBJ2-7 | TRBV2 | TGTGCCAGCAGCATCCCGGGCCATCTCGACGAGCAGTACTTC | CASSIPGHLDEQYF
. | . | TRBJ1-5 | TRBV12-3/TRBV12-4 | TGTGCCAGCAGGCTAAATAGTCAGCCCCAGCATTTT | CASRLNSQPQHF
TRBD2 | few | TRBJ2-5 | TRBV2 | TGTGCCAGCAGTACCGGGACTAGCGGGACAGTGTGGGAGACCCAGTACTTC | CASSTGTSGTVWETQYF
. | . | TRBJ2-7 | TRBV7-9 | TGCGCCAGCAGCCAAGAACTGCCCAGTCGCTACGAGCAGTACTTC | CASSQELPSRYEQYF
. | . | TRBJ2-5 | TRBV6-5 | TGTGCCAGCAGCCTAATGGGGGTTCGGGAGACCCAGTACTTC | CASSLMGVRETQYF
. | few | TRBJ1-3 | TRBV20-1 | TGCAGTGCTAGAGGAACGGTCTCTGGAAACACCATATATTTT | CSARGTVSGNTIYF
TRBD1 | . | TRBJ1-3 | TRBV10-3 | TGTGCCATCAGTGAAGGGACAGGGAGAGGAAACACCATATATTTT | CAISEGTGRGNTIYF
. | many | TRBJ1-2 | TRBV29-1 | TGCAGCGTTGAAGATCCGGGACTATTTGGCTACACCTTC | CSVEDPGLFGYTF